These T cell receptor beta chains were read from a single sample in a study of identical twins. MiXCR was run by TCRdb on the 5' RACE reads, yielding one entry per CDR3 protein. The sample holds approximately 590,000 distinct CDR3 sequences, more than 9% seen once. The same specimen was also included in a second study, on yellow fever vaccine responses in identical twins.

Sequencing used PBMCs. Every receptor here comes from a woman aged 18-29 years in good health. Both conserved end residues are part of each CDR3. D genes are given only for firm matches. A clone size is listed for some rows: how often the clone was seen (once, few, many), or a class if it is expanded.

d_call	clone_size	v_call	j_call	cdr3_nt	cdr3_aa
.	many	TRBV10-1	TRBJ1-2	TGCGCCAGCAGTGTGGCACTCAACTATGGCTACACCTTC	CASSVALNYGYTF
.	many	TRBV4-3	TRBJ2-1	TGCGCCAGCAGCCAAGTCAACTTCATCTACAATGAGCAGTTCTTC	CASSQVNFIYNEQFF
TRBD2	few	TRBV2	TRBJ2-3	TGTGCCAGCAGGAGAAGTAGCGGGAGTTCCCCAGATACGCAGTATTTT	CASRRSSGSSPDTQYF
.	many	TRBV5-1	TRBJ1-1	TGCGCCAGCACTGAGGGATGGAACACTGAAGCTTTCTTT	CASTEGWNTEAFF
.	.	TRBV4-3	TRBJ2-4	TGCGCCAGCAGCCAAGATGAGGATCGGAGGAACATTCAGTACTTC	CASSQDEDRRNIQYF
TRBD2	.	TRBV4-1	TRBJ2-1	TGCGCCAGCAGCCCGTGGGGACTAGCGGGCAATGAGCAGTTCTTC	CASSPWGLAGNEQFF
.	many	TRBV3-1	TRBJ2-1	TGTGCCAGCAGCCAACCCTTGGCGTCGGGGAATGAGCAGTTCTTC	CASSQPLASGNEQFF
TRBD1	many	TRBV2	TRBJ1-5	TGTGCCAGCAGCCGGACAGGGCTTATTCAGCCCCAGCATTTT	CASSRTGLIQPQHF
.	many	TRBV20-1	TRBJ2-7	TGCAGTGCCCCCCACTACGAGCAGTACTTC	CSAPHYEQYF
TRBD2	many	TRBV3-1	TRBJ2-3	TGTGCCAGCAGCCGCAGATCGACTAGCGGGGCAGATACGCAGTATTTT	CASSRRSTSGADTQYF
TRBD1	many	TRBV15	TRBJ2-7	TGTGCCACCAGCAGAGCAGGGGGCGTCCTGGGCGAGCAGTACTTC	CATSRAGGVLGEQYF